This T cell receptor beta chain was observed in a study of regulatory T cells in long-lasting Graves disease. Study observations and caveats: The study found TRBV28, TRBJ1-2 and TRBJ2-5 favored in persistent disease.

This CDR3 is 17 amino acids long. The germline V gene has CDR1 SGHAT and CDR2 FQNNGV. J gave up 1 base and V 7 bases, and 13 bases lay outside the gene matches. Time point noted: newly diagnosed GD, antithyroid drugs for less than 3 months. The TCR library was made from RNA extracted from PBMCs. This clonotype has ten or more counts. The antigen remains undetermined. For TCR beta, libraries came from iRepertoire HTBI primers and Arm-PCR of CDR3 regions. TCRdb called the multiplex PCR reads again in MiXCR, with one record for every CDR3 protein. The table records 400,000 to 450,000 distinct CDR3 sequences, just under 15% of them present only once. These same data were also listed under a study on T cells in Graves' hyperthyroidism and ophthalmopathy. That study adds: Patients aged 18 to 65 had newly diagnosed hyperthyroidism that had lasted under 2 months.

Here the sequenced sample was peripheral blood mononuclear cells (PBMCs), taken at new diagnosis, from a patient treated with antithyroid drugs. The TCR sequence derives from a woman aged 25 to 39 with Graves disease. V and J are TRBV11-2 and TRBJ2-1; TRBD2 aligns across 7 bases. CDR3 amino acids: CASNPGHDSGSYNEQFF. CDR3 nucleotide sequence: TGTGCCAGCAACCCGGGCCATGATAGCGGGTCCTACAATGAGCAGTTCTTC.